This T cell receptor beta chain stems from a study of regulatory T cells in long-lasting Graves disease. Study results and limitations: Persistent patients shared more public clonotypes (2,741) than new patients (approximately 900). Lower TCR diversity was seen in persistent Graves' patients than in newly diagnosed ones.

As to time point: persistent/refractory GD, antithyroid drugs over 5 years with positive TRAb. After RNA was extracted from PBMCs, the TCR library was made from it. In building TCR beta libraries, iRepertoire HTBI primers were used together with Arm-PCR of CDR3 regions. One entry per CDR3 protein results from TCRdb running MiXCR on the multiplex PCR reads. The profile shows fewer than 550,000 distinct CDR3 sequences, roughly 21% of them singletons. This clonotype was counted between two and nine times. Its antigen remains unknown. Trimming cost V 4 bases and J 4 bases; bases outside gene matches: 9. In germline, CDR1 is SQVTM, CDR2 ANQGSEA. This CDR3 comprises 15 residues.

The sample here was peripheral blood mononuclear cells (PBMCs), taken when the disease was refractory, from a patient treated with antithyroid drugs. This receptor was obtained from a female donor with Graves disease. The chain recombines TRBV29-1 with TRBJ1-2; 10 bases are a match to TRBD1. As DNA, the CDR3 is TGCAGCGTTGCGGACAGGGGGAAAGGTGGCTATGGCTACACCTTC. It translates to CSVADRGKGGYGYTF.